A selection of T cell receptor beta chains follows, all from one sample in a study of T cell responses to AZD1222 COVID-19 vaccine. Data came from immunoSEQ multiplex PCR; TCRdb stores just in-frame clones and leaves some out. The sample lists 120,000 or so clones; about nine tenths were seen once. The sample in question was peripheral blood, obtained on day 0 of AZD1222 vaccination. These receptors were taken from an adult in good health. Both conserved end residues are part of each CDR3.

15	TRBV7-8	TRBJ2-2	CASSPFGWDTGELFF
16	TRBV5-6	TRBJ2-3	CASSPGMIAGTDTQYF
13	TRBV2	TRBJ1-1	CASSVQENTEAFF
15	TRBV5-1	TRBJ1-5	CASSTGQGAGQPQHF
14	TRBV5-6	TRBJ1-2	CASSLNPSNYGYTF
15	TRBV21-1	TRBJ1-1	CASSTWLPANTEAFF
16	TRBV19	TRBJ1-6	CASRNTGYAPNSPLHF
14	TRBV6-2/TRBV6-3	TRBJ1-2	CASSLLGTGNGYTF
12	TRBV28	TRBJ1-1	CASSLSGTEAFF
14	TRBV5-1	TRBJ1-6	CASSSTGVGSPLHF
14	TRBV2	TRBJ2-7	CASSGPAPPTEQYF